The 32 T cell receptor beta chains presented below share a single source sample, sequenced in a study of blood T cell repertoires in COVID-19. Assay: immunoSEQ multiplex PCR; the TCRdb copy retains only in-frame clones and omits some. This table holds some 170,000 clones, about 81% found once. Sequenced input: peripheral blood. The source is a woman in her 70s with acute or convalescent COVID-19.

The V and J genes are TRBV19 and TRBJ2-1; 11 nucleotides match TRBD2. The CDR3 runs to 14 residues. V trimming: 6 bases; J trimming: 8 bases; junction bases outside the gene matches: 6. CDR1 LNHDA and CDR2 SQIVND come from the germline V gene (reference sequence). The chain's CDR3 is CASSGLAGYDEQFF. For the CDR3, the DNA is TGTGCCAGTAGCGGACTAGCGGGTTACGATGAGCAGTTCTTC.

CDR3 protein: CASSLIGGSYTQYF. As DNA, the CDR3 is TGTGCCAGCAGCCTTATAGGGGGATCATATACGCAGTATTTT. The chain links TRBV7-2 to TRBJ2-3; D might be TRBD1 (6 bases). Germline V gene data show CDR1 as SGHTA and CDR2 as FQGNSA. Trimming took 5 bases from V and 7 from J, leaving 16 bases between them. The CDR3 is 14 residues long.

CDR3 loop: CANITGGLSTDTQYF. The DNA of the CDR3 is TGTGCCAACATAACAGGGGGCTTAAGCACAGATACGCAGTATTTT. This sequence joins TRBV27 and TRBJ2-3, with TRBD1 matching 9 bases. V gave up 10 bases and J gave up 0 bases; unmatched junction bases: 8. This CDR3 comprises 15 residues. CDR1 is MNHEY and CDR2 is SMNVEV in the germline V gene (reference sequence).

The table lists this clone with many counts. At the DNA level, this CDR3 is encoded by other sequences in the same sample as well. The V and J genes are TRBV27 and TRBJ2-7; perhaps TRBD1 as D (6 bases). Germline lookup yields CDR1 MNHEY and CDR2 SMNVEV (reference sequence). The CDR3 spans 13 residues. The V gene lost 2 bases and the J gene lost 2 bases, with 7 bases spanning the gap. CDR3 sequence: CASSLTGTYEQYF. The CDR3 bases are TGTGCCAGCAGTTTAACAGGGACCTACGAGCAGTACTTC.

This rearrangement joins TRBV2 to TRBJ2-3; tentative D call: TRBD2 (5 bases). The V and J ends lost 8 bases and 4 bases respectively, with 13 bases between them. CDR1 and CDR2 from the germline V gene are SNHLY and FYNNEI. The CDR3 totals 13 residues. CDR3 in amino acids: CASGTGSSDTQYF. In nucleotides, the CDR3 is TGTGCCAGCGGAACGGGGAGCTCAGATACGCAGTATTTT. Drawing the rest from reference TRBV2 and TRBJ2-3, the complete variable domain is EPEVTQTPSHQVTQMGQEVILRCVPISNHLYFYWYRQILGQKVEFLVSFYNNEISEKSEIFDDQFSVERPDGSNFTLKIRSTKLEDSAMYFCASGTGSSDTQYFGPGTRLTVL.

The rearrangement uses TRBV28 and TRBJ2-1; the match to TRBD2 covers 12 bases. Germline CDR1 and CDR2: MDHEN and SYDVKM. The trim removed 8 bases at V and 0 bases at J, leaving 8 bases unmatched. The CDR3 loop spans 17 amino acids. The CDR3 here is CASLEGGLAGSYNEQFF. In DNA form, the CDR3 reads TGTGCCAGCTTAGAAGGGGGACTAGCGGGCTCCTACAATGAGCAGTTCTTC. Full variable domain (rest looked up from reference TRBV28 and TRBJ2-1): DVKVTQSSRYLVKRTGEKVFLECVQDMDHENMFWYRQDPGLGLRLIYFSYDVKMKEKGDIPEGYSVSREKKERFSLILESASTNQTSMYLCASLEGGLAGSYNEQFFGPGTRLTVL.

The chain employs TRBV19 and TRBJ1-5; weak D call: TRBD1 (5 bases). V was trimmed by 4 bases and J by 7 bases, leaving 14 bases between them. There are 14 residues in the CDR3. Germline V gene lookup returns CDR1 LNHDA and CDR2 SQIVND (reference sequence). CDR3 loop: CASSTRVPGQPQHF. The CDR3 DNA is TGTGCCAGTAGTACCAGGGTCCCCGGACAGCCCCAGCATTTT.

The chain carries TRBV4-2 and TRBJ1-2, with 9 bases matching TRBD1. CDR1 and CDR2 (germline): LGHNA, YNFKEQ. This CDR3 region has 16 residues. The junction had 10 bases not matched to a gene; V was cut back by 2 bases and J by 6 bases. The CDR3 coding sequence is TGTGCCAGCAGCCAAACGCGAGGGAACAGGGGGCATGGCTACACCTTC. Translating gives CASSQTRGNRGHGYTF.

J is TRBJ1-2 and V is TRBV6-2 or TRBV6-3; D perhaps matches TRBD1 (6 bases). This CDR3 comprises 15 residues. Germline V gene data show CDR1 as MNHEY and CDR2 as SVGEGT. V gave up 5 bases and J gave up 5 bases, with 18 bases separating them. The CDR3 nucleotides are TGTGCCAGCAGTAGATCTCCAGACAGGCGATATGGCTACACCTTC. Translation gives CASSRSPDRRYGYTF.

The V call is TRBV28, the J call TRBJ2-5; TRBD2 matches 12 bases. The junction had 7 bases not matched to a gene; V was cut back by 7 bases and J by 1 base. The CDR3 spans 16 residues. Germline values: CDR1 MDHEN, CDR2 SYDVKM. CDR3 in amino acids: CASTETSGRTQETQYF. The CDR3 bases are TGTGCCAGCACTGAGACTAGCGGGAGAACCCAAGAGACCCAGTACTTC.

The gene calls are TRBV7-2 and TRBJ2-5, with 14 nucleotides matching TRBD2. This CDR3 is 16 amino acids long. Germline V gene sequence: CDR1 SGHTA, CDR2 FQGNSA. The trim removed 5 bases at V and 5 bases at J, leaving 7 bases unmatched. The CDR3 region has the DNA TGTGCCAGCAGCAACCGACTAGCGGGAGGGGCGGAGACCCAGTACTTC. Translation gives CASSNRLAGGAETQYF.

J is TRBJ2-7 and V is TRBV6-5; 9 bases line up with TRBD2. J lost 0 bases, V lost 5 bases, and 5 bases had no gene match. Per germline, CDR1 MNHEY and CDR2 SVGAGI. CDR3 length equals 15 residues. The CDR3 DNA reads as TGTGCCAGCAGTAAGCGGGGGGTCCCCTCCTACGAGCAGTACTTC. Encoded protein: CASSKRGVPSYEQYF.

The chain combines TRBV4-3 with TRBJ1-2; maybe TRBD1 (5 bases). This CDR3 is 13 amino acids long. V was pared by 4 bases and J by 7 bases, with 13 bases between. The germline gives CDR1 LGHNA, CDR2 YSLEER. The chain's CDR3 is CASSRGTSAGYTF. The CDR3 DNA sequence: TGCGCCAGCAGCCGAGGGACTAGCGCTGGCTACACCTTC.

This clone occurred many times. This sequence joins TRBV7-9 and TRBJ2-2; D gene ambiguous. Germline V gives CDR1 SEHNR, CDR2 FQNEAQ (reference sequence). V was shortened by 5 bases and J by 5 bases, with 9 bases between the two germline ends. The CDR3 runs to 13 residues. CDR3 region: CASSPVMTGELFF. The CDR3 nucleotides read TGTGCCAGCAGCCCAGTAATGACCGGGGAGCTGTTTTTT.

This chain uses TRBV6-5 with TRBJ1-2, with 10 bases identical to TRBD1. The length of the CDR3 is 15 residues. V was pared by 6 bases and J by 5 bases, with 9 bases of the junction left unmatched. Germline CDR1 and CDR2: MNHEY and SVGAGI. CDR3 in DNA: TGTGCCAGCAGCTCCGGACAGGGGGGTTATTATGGCTACACCTTC. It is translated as CASSSGQGGYYGYTF.

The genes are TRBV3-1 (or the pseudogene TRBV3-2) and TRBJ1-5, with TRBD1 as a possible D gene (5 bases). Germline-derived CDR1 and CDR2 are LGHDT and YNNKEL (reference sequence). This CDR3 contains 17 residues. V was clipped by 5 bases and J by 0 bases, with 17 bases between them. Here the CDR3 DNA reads TGTGCCAGCAGCGCGACGACAGATGGATATAGCAATCAGCCCCAGCATTTT. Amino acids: CASSATTDGYSNQPQHF.

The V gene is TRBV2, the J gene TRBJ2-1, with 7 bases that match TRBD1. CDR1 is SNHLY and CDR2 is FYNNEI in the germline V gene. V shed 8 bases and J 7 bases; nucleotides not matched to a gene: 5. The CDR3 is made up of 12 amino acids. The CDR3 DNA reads TGTGCCAGCGGGACAGACCAGAATGAGCAGTTCTTC. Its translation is CASGTDQNEQFF.

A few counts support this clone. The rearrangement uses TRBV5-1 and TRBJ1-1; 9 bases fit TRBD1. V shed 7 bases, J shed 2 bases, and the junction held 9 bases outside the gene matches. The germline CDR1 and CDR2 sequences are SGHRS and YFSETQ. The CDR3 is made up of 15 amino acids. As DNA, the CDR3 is TGCGCCAGCTATCCTGACAGGGGGTTAAACACTGAAGCTTTCTTT. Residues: CASYPDRGLNTEAFF.

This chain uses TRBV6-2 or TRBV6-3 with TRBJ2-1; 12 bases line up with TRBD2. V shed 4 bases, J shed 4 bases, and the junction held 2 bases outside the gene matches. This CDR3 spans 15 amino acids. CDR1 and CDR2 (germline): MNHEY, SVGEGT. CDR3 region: CASSFLAGGYNEQFF. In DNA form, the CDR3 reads TGTGCCAGCAGTTTCCTAGCGGGGGGGTACAATGAGCAGTTCTTC.

The CDR3 DNA follows: TGTGCCTGGAGTCCTGAGGGTAACGAGCAGTACTTC. This gives the protein CAWSPEGNEQYF. The chain joins TRBV30 to TRBJ2-7; possible D gene TRBD2, 5 bases. The CDR3 extends over 12 amino acids. CDR1 is GTSNPN and CDR2 is SVGIG in the germline V gene (reference sequence). Trimming pared 2 bases from V and 5 bases from J, leaving 10 bases between.

CDR3 bases: TGTGCCAGCATCATACAGGGACCAGATACGCAGTATTTT. Translating gives CASIIQGPDTQYF. The chain carries TRBV7-2 and TRBJ2-3; possible D gene TRBD1, 6 bases. V lost 7 bases to trimming and J lost 4 bases, with 12 bases between them. This CDR3 region has 13 residues. Germline CDR1 SGHTA, CDR2 FQGNSA.

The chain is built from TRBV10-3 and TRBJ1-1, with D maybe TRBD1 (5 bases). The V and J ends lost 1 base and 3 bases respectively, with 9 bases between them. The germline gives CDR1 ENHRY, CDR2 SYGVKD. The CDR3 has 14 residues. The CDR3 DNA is TGTGCCATCAGTGAGTTCCGGGGGGACACTGAAGCTTTCTTT. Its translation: CAISEFRGDTEAFF.

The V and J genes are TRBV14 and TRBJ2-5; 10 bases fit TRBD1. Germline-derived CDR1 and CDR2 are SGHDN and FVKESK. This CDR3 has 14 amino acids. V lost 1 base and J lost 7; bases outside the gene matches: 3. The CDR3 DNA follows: TGTGCCAGCAGCCAAGGTGGGACAGGGGCGACCCAGTACTTC. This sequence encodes CASSQGGTGATQYF.

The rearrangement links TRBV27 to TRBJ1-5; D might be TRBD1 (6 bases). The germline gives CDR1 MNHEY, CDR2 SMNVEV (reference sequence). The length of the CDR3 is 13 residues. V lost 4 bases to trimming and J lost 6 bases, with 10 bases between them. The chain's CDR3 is CASSWTVGQPQHF. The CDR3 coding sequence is TGTGCCAGCAGTTGGACAGTGGGTCAGCCCCAGCATTTT.

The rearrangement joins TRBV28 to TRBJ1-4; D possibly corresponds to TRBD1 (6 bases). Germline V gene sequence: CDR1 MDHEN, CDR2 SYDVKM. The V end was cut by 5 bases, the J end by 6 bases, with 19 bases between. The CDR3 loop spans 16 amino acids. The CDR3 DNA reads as TGTGCCAGCAGTAAACCGGGACAACTAGTGGATGAAAAACTGTTTTTT. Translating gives CASSKPGQLVDEKLFF.

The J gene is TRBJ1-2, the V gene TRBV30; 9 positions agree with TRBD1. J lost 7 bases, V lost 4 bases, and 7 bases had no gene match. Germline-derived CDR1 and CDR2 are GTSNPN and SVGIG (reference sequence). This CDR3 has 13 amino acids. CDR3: CAWMRTGVGGYTF. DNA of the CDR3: TGTGCCTGGATGCGGACAGGGGTGGGTGGCTACACCTTC.

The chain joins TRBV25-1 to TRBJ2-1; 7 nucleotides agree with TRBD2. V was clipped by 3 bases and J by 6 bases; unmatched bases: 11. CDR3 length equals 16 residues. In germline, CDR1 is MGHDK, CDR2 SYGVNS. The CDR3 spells CASSDLGGRRGNEQFF. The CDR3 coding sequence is TGTGCCAGCAGTGATCTAGGCGGGAGAAGGGGCAATGAGCAGTTCTTC.

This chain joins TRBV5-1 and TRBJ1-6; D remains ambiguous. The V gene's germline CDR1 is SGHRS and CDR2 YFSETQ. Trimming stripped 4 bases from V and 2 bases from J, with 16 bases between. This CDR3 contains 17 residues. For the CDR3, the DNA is TGCGCCAGCAGCCCGTCCCTTCGGACTGCCTATAATTCACCCCTCCACTTT. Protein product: CASSPSLRTAYNSPLHF.

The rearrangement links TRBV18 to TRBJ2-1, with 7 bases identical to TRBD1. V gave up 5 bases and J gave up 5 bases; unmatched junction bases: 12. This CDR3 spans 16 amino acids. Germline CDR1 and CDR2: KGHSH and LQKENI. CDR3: CASSSTSGTVHNEQFF. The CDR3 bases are TGTGCCAGCTCATCTACTTCCGGGACAGTCCACAATGAGCAGTTCTTC.

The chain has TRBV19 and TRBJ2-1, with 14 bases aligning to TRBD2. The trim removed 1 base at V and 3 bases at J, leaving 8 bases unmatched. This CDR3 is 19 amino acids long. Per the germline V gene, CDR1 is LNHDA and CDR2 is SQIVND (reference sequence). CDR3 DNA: TGTGCCAGTAGTATAGGGGCGGGACTAGCGGGGGCCCGCTACAATGAGCAGTTCTTC. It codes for CASSIGAGLAGARYNEQFF.

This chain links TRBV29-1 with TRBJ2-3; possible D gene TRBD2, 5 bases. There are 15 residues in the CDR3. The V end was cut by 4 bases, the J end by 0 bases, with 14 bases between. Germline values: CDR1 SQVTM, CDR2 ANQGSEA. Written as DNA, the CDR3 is TGCAGCGTTGTGCCAAGAGGGAGAAGCACAGATACGCAGTATTTT. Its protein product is CSVVPRGRSTDTQYF.

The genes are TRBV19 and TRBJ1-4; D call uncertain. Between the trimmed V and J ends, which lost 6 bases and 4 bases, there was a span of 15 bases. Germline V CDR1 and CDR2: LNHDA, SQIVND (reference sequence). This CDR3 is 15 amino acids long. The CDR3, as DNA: TGTGCCAGTAGCCCCAGCGAGGGTTTTAATGAAAAACTGTTTTTT. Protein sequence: CASSPSEGFNEKLFF. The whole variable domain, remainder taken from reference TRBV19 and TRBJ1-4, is DGGITQSPKYLFRKEGQNVTLSCEQNLNHDAMYWYRQDPGQGLRLIYYSQIVNDFQKGDIAEGYSVSREKKESFPLTVTSAQKNPTAFYLCASSPSEGFNEKLFFGSGTQLSVL.